The entry that follows covers one T cell receptor beta chain sequence. Its antigen is still unknown. Trimming stripped 7 bases from V and 6 bases from J, with 15 bases between. The length of the CDR3 is 13 residues. The germline V gene encodes CDR1 SNHLY and CDR2 FYNNEI. The data are from a study of T cell repertoires in cytomegalovirus infection. Study information: Well-studied HLA-B-restricted CMV epitopes were used in the study alongside recently identified HLA-C-restricted ones.

Study-wide results and limits: Dominant in the ex vivo response were TCR beta clonotypes restricted by HLA-C and specific for CMV. Summed frequency of shared TCR beta families picked out CMV carriers who also had the relevant HLA.

TCRdb analysed the reads with MiXCR anew, one entry per CDR3 protein. Here the sample spans hundreds of thousands of distinct CDR3 sequences, 30% to 35% being singletons. The receptor's source is a human donor in good health (CMV status not recorded). Some clones in this sample may be carry-over from other donors' samples. The input for sequencing was cultured PBMCs, taken from culture after CMV antigen stimulation. The V and J genes are TRBV2 and TRBJ1-2; tentative D call: TRBD1 (6 bases). The CDR3 DNA sequence: TGTGCCAGCAAAGAACAGGGAGGGGATGGCTACACCTTC. Translation gives CASKEQGGDGYTF.